The 16 T cell receptor beta chains below were found in one sample sequenced in a study of blood T cells in healthy people across ages (dated by TCRdb to the mid-2010s). Library method: 5' RACE. A second PCR of roughly 7 to 11 cycles was run with a J-beta primer mix and a sample-barcoded 5' primer. TCRdb itself trimmed the public reads at Q25 with fastp, ran MiXCR and retained productive beta chains. Every distinct CDR3 protein forms one entry, paired with its most common genes and DNA. For this sample the table gives some 1.8 million distinct CDR3 sequences, of which around 40% were detected only once. In total, the top ten clones hold roughly 23% of the sample. The material sequenced was blood. All receptors come from a human donor in good health.

As DNA, the CDR3 is TGTGCCAGCAGCGTAGGGACAGCTTACTCCTACGAGCAGTACTTC. Translating it yields CASSVGTAYSYEQYF. This chain links TRBV9 with TRBJ2-7, with D possibly matching TRBD1 (6 bases). Germline CDR1 and CDR2: SGDLS and YYNGEE. The CDR3 length is 15 residues. V dropped 0 bases and J dropped 0 bases, with 10 bases sitting between them.

The chain links TRBV7-9 to TRBJ1-2, with 8 bases aligning to TRBD1. This CDR3 has 15 amino acids. V shed 7 bases, J shed 3 bases, and the junction held 10 bases outside the gene matches. Germline CDR1 and CDR2: SEHNR and FQNEAQ (reference sequence). CDR3: CASKGEQGGDYGYTF. As DNA, the CDR3 is TGTGCCAGCAAAGGGGAACAGGGGGGCGACTATGGCTACACCTTC. The full variable domain, rest sourced from reference TRBV7-9 and TRBJ1-2, is DTGVSQNPRHKITKRGQNVTFRCDPISEHNRLYWYRQTLGQGPEFLTYFQNEAQLEKSRLLSDRFSAERPKGSFSTLEIQRTEQGDSAMYLCASKGEQGGDYGYTFGSGTRLTVV.

This clonotype occurred a few times. The chain couples TRBV10-3 to TRBJ2-1; 10 positions match TRBD2. Germline lookup yields CDR1 ENHRY and CDR2 SYGVKD. Trimming at V came to 3 bases and at J to 3 bases, leaving 2 bases not matched to a gene. The CDR3 length is 15 residues. The CDR3: CAISDLAGDYNEQFF. CDR3 coding DNA: TGTGCCATCAGTGACCTAGCGGGGGACTACAATGAGCAGTTCTTC.

This chain connects TRBV5-1 to TRBJ2-1; possible D gene TRBD1, 6 bases. Trimming left V 2 bases short and J 5 bases short, with 11 bases between. The CDR3 length is 14 residues. The germline gives CDR1 SGHRS, CDR2 YFSETQ. CDR3 region: CASSLQGGNNEQFF. The CDR3 bases are TGCGCCAGCAGCTTACAGGGCGGAAACAATGAGCAGTTCTTC. Complete variable domain (other parts from reference TRBV5-1 and TRBJ2-1): KAGVTQTPRYLIKTRGQQVTLSCSPISGHRSVSWYQQTPGQGLQFLFEYFSETQRNKGNFPGRFSGRQFSNSRSEMNVSTLELGDSALYLCASSLQGGNNEQFFGPGTRLTVL.

In this sample, this clonotype turned up a few times. The rearrangement links TRBV5-6 to TRBJ2-4; D gene unclear. The J call may not be correct, given that the DNA end is closer to TRBJ2-7. The CDR3 is 14 amino acids. Germline lookup yields CDR1 SGHDT and CDR2 YYEEEE. This CDR3 is CASSHRSAYAEQYF. The CDR3, as DNA: TGTGCCAGCAGCCACCGTTCAGCTTACGCCGAGCAGTACTTC.

The chain has TRBV20-1 and TRBJ2-3; D not certain. Trimming left V 6 bases short and J 4 bases short, with 17 bases between. CDR1 DFQATT and CDR2 SNEGSKA come from the germline V gene (reference sequence). This CDR3 comprises 14 residues. The CDR3 protein is CSASLAGVPDTQYF. The CDR3, as DNA: TGCAGTGCATCCCTTGCCGGAGTACCAGATACGCAGTATTTT.

This clonotype occurred once. V gene TRBV11-2 combines with J gene TRBJ2-7; D is uncertain. Trimming shortened V by 2 bases and J by 2 bases, and 10 bases separated the two germline ends. The CDR3 loop spans 14 amino acids. The V gene's germline CDR1 is SGHAT and CDR2 FQNNGV. The CDR3 region is CASSLMGLPYEQYF. The CDR3 DNA is TGTGCCAGCAGCTTAATGGGGTTACCCTACGAGCAGTACTTC.

The sample holds many counts of this clonotype. The chain uses TRBV29-1 and TRBJ2-7; perhaps TRBD1 as D (5 bases). V was cut by 4 bases and J by 0 bases, with 10 bases left in between. Germline CDR1 and CDR2: SQVTM and ANQGSEA. The CDR3 length is 13 residues. Here the CDR3 reads CSVGGRVSYEQYF. For the CDR3, the DNA is TGCAGCGTTGGTGGCAGGGTCTCCTACGAGCAGTACTTC.

The chain joins TRBV9 to TRBJ2-6, with D possibly TRBD1 on 6 matching bases. The CDR3 extends over 17 amino acids. Germline CDR1 and CDR2: SGDLS and YYNGEE. Trimming shortened V by 3 bases and J by 0 bases, and 13 bases separated the two germline ends. The CDR3 reads CASSAQGSSSGANVLTF. The CDR3 region has the DNA TGTGCCAGCAGCGCCCAGGGGAGCAGCTCTGGGGCCAACGTCCTGACTTTC.

The genes are TRBV2 and TRBJ2-5, with 7 nucleotides matching TRBD2. Germline trimming cut 5 bases from V and 11 bases from J; bases unmatched to any gene: 17. The CDR3 is made up of 15 amino acids. CDR1 SNHLY and CDR2 FYNNEI come from the germline V gene. CDR3 nucleotide sequence: TGTGCCAGCAGTCCCTCCGGGGCTAGCGGAGAGAGGCAGTACTTC. Translation gives CASSPSGASGERQYF.

The chain links TRBV7-9 to TRBJ2-4; D is unclear. V dropped 2 bases and J dropped 13 bases, with 12 bases sitting between them. This CDR3 has 12 amino acids. CDR1 and CDR2 from the germline V gene are SEHNR and FQNEAQ (reference sequence). The CDR3 here is CASSLFGGKQYF. The CDR3 DNA follows: TGTGCCAGCAGCTTATTCGGCGGCAAGCAGTACTTC.

CDR3 DNA: TGTGCCAGCAGCAAACTAGCGGCCTTCTCCTACGAGCAGTACTTC. Encoded protein: CASSKLAAFSYEQYF. J is TRBJ2-7 and V is TRBV7-2; 8 nucleotides match TRBD2. Trimming cost V 5 bases and J 0 bases; bases outside gene matches: 6. This CDR3 is built from 15 residues. Germline CDR1 SGHTA, CDR2 FQGNSA.

This clonotype was detected a few times. The rearrangement uses TRBV6-6 and TRBJ2-2; D might be TRBD2 (5 bases). Germline-derived CDR1 and CDR2 are MNHNY and SVGAGI (reference sequence). Trimming stripped 4 bases from V and 1 base from J, with 7 bases between. The CDR3 runs to 14 residues. The CDR3 bases are TGTGCCAGCAGTTCGGACTGGAACACCGGGGAGCTGTTTTTT. This translates into CASSSDWNTGELFF.

For this clonotype: A read error may be the cause here, since a much bigger clone is one base away. The chain is built from TRBV24-1 and TRBJ2-5, with 9 bases aligning to TRBD1. The CDR3 sequence is 14 residues long. Germline lookup yields CDR1 KGHDR and CDR2 SFDVKD. The CDR3 here is CTTSRDRDQETQYF. In DNA form, the CDR3 reads TGTACCACCAGCCGGGACAGGGACCAAGAGACCCAGTACTTC.

The chain is built from TRBV5-1 and TRBJ2-3; 8 bases are a match to TRBD1. Germline V gene lookup returns CDR1 SGHRS and CDR2 YFSETQ. V was clipped by 5 bases and J by 6 bases; unmatched bases: 14. The CDR3 sequence is 16 residues long. This chain's CDR3 is CASRHRTGQVMDTQYF. In DNA, the CDR3 is TGCGCCAGCAGACACAGAACGGGACAGGTGATGGATACGCAGTATTTT.

This clonotype has just a few counts. The gene calls are TRBV7-2 and TRBJ2-1; 14 nucleotides match TRBD2. There are 16 residues in the CDR3. Germline V gene lookup returns CDR1 SGHTA and CDR2 FQGNSA. Trimming removed 3 bases from V and 10 bases from J; junction bases left unmatched: 8. The CDR3, as DNA: TGTGCCAGCAGCTTTAAGACTAGCGGGGGGGCAGGGGAGCAGTTCTTC. It translates to CASSFKTSGGAGEQFF.